The clone carrying this T cell receptor (beta chain) was seen only a few times. Its antigen is currently unknown. This sample is part of a study of cytomegalovirus exposure and HLA in healthy donors. Overall study context: A prior analysis found 117 million unique TCR beta sequences from around 190 million T cells. Study-level points and caveats: In a later analysis, V- and J-gene trimming of beta chains associated with a DCLRE1C missense variant, replicated independently. The Asian-associated ancestry cluster reportedly had fewer N-insertions than the approximately 670-donor mean in a later analysis.

Each donor was nominally healthy when sampled (though unrecorded immune exposures were likely). 60 Vbeta and 13 Jbeta primers were used in PCR. The data were produced by immunoSEQ multiplex PCR, yet TCRdb's version contains in-frame clones alone and is incomplete. The sample includes approximately 150,000 clones, around four fifths seen only once; the top ten take around 13%. Germline trimming cut 1 base from V and 9 bases from J; bases unmatched to any gene: 9. Germline V gene data show CDR1 as LGHNA and CDR2 as YNFKEQ. The CDR3 runs to 16 residues. What was sequenced was PBMCs. This TCR derives from a woman in her 50s in good health and CMV-seropositive. V gene TRBV4-2 combines with J gene TRBJ1-6, with 7 bases identical to TRBD1. The CDR3 DNA is TGTGCCAGCAGCCAAGGGGACAGCCAAAGCGCTTCACCCCTCCACTTT. Residues: CASSQGDSQSASPLHF.